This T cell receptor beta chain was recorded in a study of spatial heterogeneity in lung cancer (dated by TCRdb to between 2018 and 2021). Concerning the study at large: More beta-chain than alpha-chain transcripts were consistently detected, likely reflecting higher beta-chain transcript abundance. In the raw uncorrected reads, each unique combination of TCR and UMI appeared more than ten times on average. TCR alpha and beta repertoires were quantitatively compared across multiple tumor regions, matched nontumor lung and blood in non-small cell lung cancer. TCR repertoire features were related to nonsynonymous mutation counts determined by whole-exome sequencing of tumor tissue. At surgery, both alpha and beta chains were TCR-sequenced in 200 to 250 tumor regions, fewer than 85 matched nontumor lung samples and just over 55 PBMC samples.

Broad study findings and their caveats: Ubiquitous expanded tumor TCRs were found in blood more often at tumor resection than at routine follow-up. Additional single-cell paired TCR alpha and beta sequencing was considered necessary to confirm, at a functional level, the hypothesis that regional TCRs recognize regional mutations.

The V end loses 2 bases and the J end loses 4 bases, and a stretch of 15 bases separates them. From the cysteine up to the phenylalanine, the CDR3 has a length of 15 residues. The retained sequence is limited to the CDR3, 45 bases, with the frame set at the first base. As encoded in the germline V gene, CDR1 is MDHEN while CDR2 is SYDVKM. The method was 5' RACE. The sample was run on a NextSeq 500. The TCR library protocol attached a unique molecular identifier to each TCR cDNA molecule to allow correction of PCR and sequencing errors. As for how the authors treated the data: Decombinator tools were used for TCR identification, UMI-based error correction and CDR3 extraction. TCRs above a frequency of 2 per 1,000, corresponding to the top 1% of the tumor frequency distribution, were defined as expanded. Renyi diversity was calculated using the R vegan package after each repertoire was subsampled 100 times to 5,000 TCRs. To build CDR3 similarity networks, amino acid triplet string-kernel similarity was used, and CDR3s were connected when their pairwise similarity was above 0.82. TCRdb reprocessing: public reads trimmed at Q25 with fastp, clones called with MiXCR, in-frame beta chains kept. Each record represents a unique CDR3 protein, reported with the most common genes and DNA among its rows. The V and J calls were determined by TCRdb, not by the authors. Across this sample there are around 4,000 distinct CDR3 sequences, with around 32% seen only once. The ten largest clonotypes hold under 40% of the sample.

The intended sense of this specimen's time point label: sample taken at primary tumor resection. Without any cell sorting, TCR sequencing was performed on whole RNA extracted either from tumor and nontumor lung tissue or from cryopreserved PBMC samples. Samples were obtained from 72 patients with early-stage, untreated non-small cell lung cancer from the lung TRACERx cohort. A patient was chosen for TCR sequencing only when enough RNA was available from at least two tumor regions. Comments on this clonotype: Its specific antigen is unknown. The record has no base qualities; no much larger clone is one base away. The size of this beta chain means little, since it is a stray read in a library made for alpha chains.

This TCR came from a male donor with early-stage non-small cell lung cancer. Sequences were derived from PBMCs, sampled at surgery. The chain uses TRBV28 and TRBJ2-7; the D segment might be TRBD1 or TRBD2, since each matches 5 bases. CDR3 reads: CASSLTGTAPYEQYF. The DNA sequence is TGTGCCAGCAGTTTAACGGGGACGGCCCCTTACGAGCAGTACTTC.